This TCR beta chain is from a study of cytomegalovirus exposure and HLA in healthy donors. Study as a whole: There were around 100 million unique TCR beta sequences, drawn from about 179 million T cells, in an earlier analysis. Whole-study findings and limits: Earlier analysis yielded a pattern in which most TCR beta V segments were productive about 87% or about 30% of the time.

Worth noting for this clone: The antigen is not known.

The PCR employed 60 Vbeta primers together with 13 Jbeta primers. TCRdb's table, derived via immunoSEQ multiplex PCR, lists solely in-frame clones and lacks some. The data hold 150,000 to 200,000 clones, with approximately 80% observed a single time. V was clipped by 2 bases and J by 6 bases, with 10 bases between them. Germline CDR1 reads MNHNY; CDR2 reads SVGAGI (reference sequence). The CDR3 is made up of 13 amino acids. The clonotype originates from a girl under 18 in good health and CMV-seropositive. The chain carries TRBV6-6 and TRBJ1-1; perhaps TRBD1 as D (6 bases). The sequencing input was PBMCs. The CDR3 DNA is TGTGCCAGCAGTTACGGTACAGGGCCTGAAGCTTTCTTT. Its protein is CASSYGTGPEAFF.